This TCR beta chain emerged from a study of shared clonotypes between healthy human individuals. This CDR3 has 13 residues. The V end was cut by 2 bases, the J end by 3 bases, with 7 bases between. Germline CDR1 and CDR2: SGHTA and FQGNSA. Sequencing used immunoSEQ multiplex PCR; TCRdb keeps in-frame clones, though not all of them. The data hold 2,500,000 or so clones, with roughly 93% observed a single time. The sequencing input was naive CD4+ T cells from PBMCs. As for subset: CD45RA+ positively selected. The TCR was taken from a man aged 18 to 30 in good health. Some clones in this sample may be carry-over from other donors' samples. This chain connects TRBV7-2 to TRBJ2-5, with D unclear. CDR3 region: CASSLMVKETQYF. In DNA, the CDR3 is TGTGCCAGCAGCTTAATGGTCAAAGAGACCCAGTACTTC.